The 21 T cell receptor beta chains below were found in one sample sequenced in a study of shared clonotypes between healthy human individuals. Only in-frame clones appear in the TCRdb table, and some are missing; sequencing was by immunoSEQ multiplex PCR. The sample has about 2,100,000 clones; 93% are singletons. Positively selected for CCR7, the CD45RO-negative cells used as naive CD8 cells excluded terminally differentiated effector memory CD45RA+ cells. The specimen sequenced was naive CD8+ T cells from PBMCs. The receptors were gathered from a man aged 18 to 30 in good health. Some clones in this sample may be carry-over from other donors' samples.

As for this clone: This CDR3 is also generated by other DNA sequences in the sample. The chain uses TRBV9 and TRBJ2-7, with 9 bases aligning to TRBD1. V shed 2 bases and J 0 bases; nucleotides not matched to a gene: 3. This CDR3 is built from 15 residues. Germline V gives CDR1 SGDLS, CDR2 YYNGEE. Here the CDR3 DNA reads TGTGCCAGCAGCGTTGGGACAGGGTCCTCCTACGAGCAGTACTTC. Its protein is CASSVGTGSSYEQYF.

CDR3 DNA: TGTGCCAGCAAATCGTCAAAAGGGGATAGTAGAGGCTCCTATGGCTACACCTTC. Residues: CASKSSKGDSRGSYGYTF. The V call is TRBV7-4, the J call TRBJ1-2; tentative D call: TRBD1 (5 bases). The CDR3 has 18 amino acids. V was clipped by 7 bases and J by 4 bases, with 28 bases between them. Looked up from germline, CDR1 is SGHVT and CDR2 is SQSDAQ.

The chain joins TRBV14 to TRBJ2-4; D ambiguous. The germline V and J ends were trimmed by 4 bases and 3 bases, with 19 bases remaining between them. The CDR3 sequence is 17 residues long. CDR1 is SGHDN and CDR2 is FVKESK in the germline V gene. The CDR3 reads CASSPSSWSSLKNIQYF. The CDR3 bases are TGTGCCAGCAGCCCGTCTTCGTGGAGTTCCCTCAAAAACATTCAGTACTTC. The complete variable domain, with remaining parts taken from reference TRBV14 and TRBJ2-4, reads EAGVTQFPSHSVIEKGQTVTLRCDPISGHDNLYWYRRVMGKEIKFLLHFVKESKQDESGMPNNRFLAERTGGTYSTLKVQPAELEDSGVYFCASSPSSWSSLKNIQYFGAGTRLSVL.

This clone was detected once. The V call is TRBV14, the J call TRBJ2-2; possibly TRBD2 for D (5 bases). The CDR3 length is 17 residues. V was pared by 1 base and J by 3 bases, with 15 bases between. Germline V gives CDR1 SGHDN, CDR2 FVKESK. The CDR3 loop is CASSQGFPGIDTGELFF. The CDR3, as DNA: TGTGCCAGCAGCCAAGGATTTCCCGGGATTGACACCGGGGAGCTGTTTTTT.

In this sample, this clone turned up once. The chain carries TRBV19 and TRBJ1-2, with D perhaps matching TRBD1 (6 bases). Per the germline V gene, CDR1 is LNHDA and CDR2 is SQIVND (reference sequence). The V end lost 6 bases, the J end lost 3 bases, and 8 bases lay between the germline ends. The CDR3 has 12 residues. The CDR3 region has the DNA TGTGCCAGTAGGGACAGCTACTATGGCTACACCTTC. It yields the protein CASRDSYYGYTF.

The V gene is TRBV27, the J gene TRBJ2-1; 14 nucleotides match TRBD2. Germline lookup yields CDR1 MNHEY and CDR2 SMNVEV (reference sequence). The CDR3 extends over 18 amino acids. The junction had 3 bases not matched to a gene; V was cut back by 1 base and J by 1 base. CDR3 in amino acids: CASSLLRLAGGSYNEQFF. The CDR3 nucleotides are TGTGCCAGCAGTTTATTACGACTAGCGGGAGGGTCCTACAATGAGCAGTTCTTC.

The genes are TRBV5-1 and TRBJ2-7, with 9 bases matching TRBD2. Germline CDR1 SGHRS, CDR2 YFSETQ. The CDR3 totals 18 residues. The V segment lost 1 base and the J segment 7 bases; nucleotides outside the gene matches: 18. The CDR3 here is CASSLSFSGRNGQREQYF. The DNA for the CDR3 is TGCGCCAGCAGCTTGTCTTTTAGCGGGAGAAATGGGCAAAGAGAGCAGTACTTC.

The CDR3 loop is CASSLGLAPPQETQYF. CDR3 coding DNA: TGTGCCAGCAGTTTAGGACTAGCGCCGCCCCAAGAGACCCAGTACTTC. This sequence joins TRBV27 and TRBJ2-5; 9 bases are shared with TRBD2. J lost 1 base, V lost 2 bases, and 5 bases had no gene match. This CDR3 region has 16 residues. CDR1 is MNHEY and CDR2 is SMNVEV in the germline V gene (reference sequence).

V and J are TRBV7-2 and TRBJ1-2; D call uncertain. Germline assignment: CDR1 SGHTA and CDR2 FQGNSA. The CDR3 runs to 13 residues. The ends were cut back, 1 base at V and 4 bases at J, with 7 bases in the middle. The CDR3 sequence: CASSLGASYGYTF. The CDR3 nucleotides read TGTGCCAGCAGCTTAGGTGCGTCCTATGGCTACACCTTC. The complete variable domain, with remaining parts taken from reference TRBV7-2 and TRBJ1-2, reads GAGVSQSPSNKVTEKGKDVELRCDPISGHTALYWYRQSLGQGLEFLIYFQGNSAPDKSGLPSDRFSAERTGGSVSTLTIQRTQQEDSAVYLCASSLGASYGYTFGSGTRLTVV.

The chain combines TRBV7-9 with TRBJ1-3; D is uncertain. In germline, CDR1 is SEHNR, CDR2 FQNEAQ (reference sequence). Trimming removed 4 bases at V and 3 bases at J, with 7 bases between. CDR3 size: 13 residues. In DNA, the CDR3 is TGTGCCAGCAGCTATTTACATGGAAACACCATATATTTT. This gives the protein CASSYLHGNTIYF.

V and J are TRBV9 and TRBJ2-7, with D maybe TRBD1 (5 bases). Germline CDR1 SGDLS, CDR2 YYNGEE. The CDR3 runs to 15 residues. Between the trimmed V and J ends, which lost 0 bases and 6 bases, there was a span of 16 bases. The CDR3 nucleotides read TGTGCCAGCAGCGTAGGAGGAGCTACAGGAGCCGAGCAGTACTTC. Its protein is CASSVGGATGAEQYF.

This clone has just a few counts. The rearrangement joins TRBV7-9 to TRBJ1-3, with D tentatively TRBD1 (5 bases). The germline CDR1 and CDR2 sequences are SEHNR and FQNEAQ (reference sequence). The ends were cut back, 4 bases at V and 0 bases at J, with 7 bases in the middle. The CDR3 covers 14 residues. The CDR3 loop reads CASSYGASGNTIYF. The CDR3 DNA sequence: TGTGCCAGCAGCTATGGGGCCTCTGGAAACACCATATATTTT.

The chain links TRBV29-1 to TRBJ1-2, with 9 bases matching TRBD1. In germline, CDR1 is SQVTM, CDR2 ANQGSEA. This CDR3 is built from 14 residues. Trimming removed 4 bases from V and 4 bases from J; junction bases left unmatched: 7. The CDR3 sequence is CSVVGTGNGYGYTF. In nucleotides, the CDR3 is TGCAGCGTTGTGGGGACAGGGAATGGCTATGGCTACACCTTC.

The chain recombines TRBV25-1 with TRBJ1-2; unclear D gene. The CDR3 runs 11 residues. CDR1 and CDR2 (germline): MGHDK, SYGVNS. V was trimmed by 1 base and J by 9 bases, leaving 6 bases between them. The CDR3 reads CASSEWESYTF. The DNA for the CDR3 is TGTGCCAGCAGTGAATGGGAGAGCTACACCTTC.

This clone was recorded a few times. This specimen includes other DNA sequences encoding the same CDR3. The chain carries TRBV7-9 and TRBJ1-1; D is uncertain. CDR1 is SEHNR, CDR2 FQNEAQ, per germline (reference sequence). The ends were cut back, 3 bases at V and 3 bases at J, with 5 bases in the middle. The CDR3 is 12 residues long. The CDR3 here is CASSFGHTEAFF. Here the CDR3 DNA reads TGTGCCAGCAGCTTTGGTCACACTGAAGCTTTCTTT.

The chain joins TRBV6-5 to TRBJ2-7; 7 nucleotides align to TRBD1. The CDR3 length is 15 residues. V lost 2 bases, J lost 1 base, and 5 bases stayed unmatched. Germline assignment: CDR1 MNHEY and CDR2 SVGAGI. The CDR3 coding sequence is TGTGCCAGCAGTTACGGGACAGCCCCTTCCTACGAGCAGTACTTC. Translating it yields CASSYGTAPSYEQYF.

This chain uses TRBV7-9 with TRBJ2-5, with 9 bases that match TRBD1. J was trimmed by 4 bases and V by 4 bases; bases with no gene match: 7. Germline CDR1 reads SEHNR; CDR2 reads FQNEAQ (reference sequence). The CDR3 runs 15 residues. The CDR3: CASSYPQGAGETQYF. The CDR3, as DNA: TGTGCCAGCAGCTACCCACAGGGGGCGGGAGAGACCCAGTACTTC.

The rearrangement joins TRBV5-1 to TRBJ2-5; 8 bases map to TRBD2. Per the germline V gene, CDR1 is SGHRS and CDR2 is YFSETQ. The V and J ends lost 0 bases and 5 bases, in that order; junction bases with no gene match: 6. The CDR3 extends over 15 amino acids. CDR3 residues: CASSLAPGREETQYF. The CDR3 DNA is TGCGCCAGCAGCTTGGCCCCCGGGAGGGAGGAGACCCAGTACTTC.

Details on this clone: Other DNA sequences within the sample encode an identical CDR3. The rearrangement links TRBV9 to TRBJ2-7, with 11 positions matching TRBD1. CDR1 is SGDLS, CDR2 YYNGEE, per germline. There are 13 residues in the CDR3. With V trimmed by 7 bases and J by 0 bases, 0 bases remained unmatched. This CDR3 reads CASGTGGSYEQYF. CDR3 bases: TGTGCCAGCGGGACAGGGGGCTCCTACGAGCAGTACTTC.

V usage is TRBV10-2 and J usage is TRBJ2-5, with 7 bases aligning to TRBD2. The V gene end was trimmed by 5 bases and the J gene end by 5 bases; junction bases not matched to a gene: 11. CDR1 and CDR2 (germline): WSHSY, SAAADI. This CDR3 is 15 amino acids long. CDR3 sequence reads: CASSRAGEGRETQYF. Here the CDR3 DNA reads TGCGCCAGCAGTAGGGCGGGAGAGGGCAGGGAGACCCAGTACTTC.

This chain links TRBV19 with TRBJ2-7, with 14 bases that match TRBD2. Trimming cost V 9 bases and J 4 bases; bases outside gene matches: 8. The CDR3 loop spans 15 amino acids. Looked up from germline, CDR1 is LNHDA and CDR2 is SQIVND (reference sequence). CDR3 amino acids: CASGTSGSKWYEQYF. CDR3 sequence (DNA): TGTGCCAGCGGGACTAGCGGGAGTAAGTGGTACGAGCAGTACTTC.